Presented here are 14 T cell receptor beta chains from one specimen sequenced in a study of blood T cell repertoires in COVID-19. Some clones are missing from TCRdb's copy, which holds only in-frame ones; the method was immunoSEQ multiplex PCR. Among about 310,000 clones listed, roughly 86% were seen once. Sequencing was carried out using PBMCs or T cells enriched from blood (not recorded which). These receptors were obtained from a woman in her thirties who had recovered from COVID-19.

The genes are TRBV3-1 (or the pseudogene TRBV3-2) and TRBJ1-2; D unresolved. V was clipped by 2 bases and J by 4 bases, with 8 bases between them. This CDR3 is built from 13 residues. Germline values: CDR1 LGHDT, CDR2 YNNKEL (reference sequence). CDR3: CASSQLESYGYTF. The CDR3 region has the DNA TGTGCCAGCAGCCAATTGGAGAGCTATGGCTACACCTTC.

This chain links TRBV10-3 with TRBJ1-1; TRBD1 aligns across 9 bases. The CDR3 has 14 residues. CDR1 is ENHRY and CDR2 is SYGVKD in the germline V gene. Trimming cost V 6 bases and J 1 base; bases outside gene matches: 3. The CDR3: CAISLQGANTEAFF. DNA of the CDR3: TGTGCCATCAGCCTACAGGGGGCGAACACTGAAGCTTTCTTT.

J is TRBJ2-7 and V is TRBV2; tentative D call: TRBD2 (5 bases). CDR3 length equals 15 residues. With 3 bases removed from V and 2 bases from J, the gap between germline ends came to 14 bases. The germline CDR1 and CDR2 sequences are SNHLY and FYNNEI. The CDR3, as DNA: TGTGCCAGCAGTGACCCCCGGGATAACCCCTACGAGCAGTACTTC. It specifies CASSDPRDNPYEQYF.

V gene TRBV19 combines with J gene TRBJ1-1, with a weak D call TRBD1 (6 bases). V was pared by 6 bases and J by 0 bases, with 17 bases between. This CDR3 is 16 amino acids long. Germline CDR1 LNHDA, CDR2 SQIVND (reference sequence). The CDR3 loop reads CASRGGWGEVNTEAFF. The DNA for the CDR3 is TGTGCCAGTAGAGGGGGTTGGGGTGAAGTGAACACTGAAGCTTTCTTT.

Here the CDR3 DNA reads TGTGCCAGCAGTGTGAAGGGGCGAGACGCGCCCCAGCATTTT. Its protein product is CASSVKGRDAPQHF. This chain connects TRBV27 to TRBJ1-5; D perhaps matches TRBD1 (5 bases). The V end was cut by 5 bases, the J end by 9 bases, with 17 bases between. This CDR3 comprises 14 residues. Germline loops: CDR1 MNHEY, CDR2 SMNVEV (reference sequence).

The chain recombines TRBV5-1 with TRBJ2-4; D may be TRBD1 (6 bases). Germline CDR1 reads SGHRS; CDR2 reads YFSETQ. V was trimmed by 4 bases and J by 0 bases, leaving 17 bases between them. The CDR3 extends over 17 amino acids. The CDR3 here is CASSTSSGELAKNIQYF. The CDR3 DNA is TGCGCCAGCAGCACATCCTCAGGGGAATTAGCCAAAAACATTCAGTACTTC. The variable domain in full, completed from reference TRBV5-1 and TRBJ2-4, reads KAGVTQTPRYLIKTRGQQVTLSCSPISGHRSVSWYQQTPGQGLQFLFEYFSETQRNKGNFPGRFSGRQFSNSRSEMNVSTLELGDSALYLCASSTSSGELAKNIQYFGAGTRLSVL.

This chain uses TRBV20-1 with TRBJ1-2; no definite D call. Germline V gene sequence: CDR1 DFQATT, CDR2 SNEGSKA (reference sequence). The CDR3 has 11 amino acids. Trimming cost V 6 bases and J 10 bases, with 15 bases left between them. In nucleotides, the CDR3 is TGCAGTGCCCGGCGGGCCTTCCTCTACACCTTC. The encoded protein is CSARRAFLYTF.

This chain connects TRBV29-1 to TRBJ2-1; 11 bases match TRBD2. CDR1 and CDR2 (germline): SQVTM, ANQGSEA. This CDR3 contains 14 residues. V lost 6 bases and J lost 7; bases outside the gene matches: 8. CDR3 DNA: TGCAGCGTCGCCGTAGCGGGAGGGCCTAATGAGCAGTTCTTC. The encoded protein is CSVAVAGGPNEQFF.

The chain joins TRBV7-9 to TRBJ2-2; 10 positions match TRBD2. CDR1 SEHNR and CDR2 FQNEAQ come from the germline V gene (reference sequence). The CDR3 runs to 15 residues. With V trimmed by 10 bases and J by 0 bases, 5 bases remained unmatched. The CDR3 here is CATGLAVANTGELFF. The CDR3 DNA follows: TGTGCCACAGGACTAGCGGTTGCGAACACCGGGGAGCTGTTTTTT.

The CDR3 DNA reads as TGTGCCAGCAGTTACTCCGGGACAGGTGACGAGCAGTACTTC. This gives the protein CASSYSGTGDEQYF. This sequence joins TRBV6-5 and TRBJ2-7, with 8 bases aligning to TRBD1. After removal of 0 bases from V and 5 bases from J, the junction contained 3 bases not matched to a gene. The CDR3 length is 14 residues. The germline V gene encodes CDR1 MNHEY and CDR2 SVGAGI.

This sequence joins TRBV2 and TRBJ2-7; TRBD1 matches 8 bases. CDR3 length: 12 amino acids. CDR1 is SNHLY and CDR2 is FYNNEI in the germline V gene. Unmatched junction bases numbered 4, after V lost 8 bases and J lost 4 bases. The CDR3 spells CASWDRPYEQYF. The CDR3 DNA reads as TGTGCCAGCTGGGACAGGCCATACGAGCAGTACTTC.

In DNA form, the CDR3 reads TGTGCCAGCAGCCAAAACCCGACAGGGATCGTAGACACTGAAGCTTTCTTT. It codes for CASSQNPTGIVDTEAFF. The gene calls are TRBV7-6 and TRBJ1-1, with 7 bases identical to TRBD1. The CDR3 has 17 amino acids. With V trimmed by 5 bases and J by 3 bases, 15 bases remained unmatched. Germline CDR1 SGHVS, CDR2 FNYEAQ.

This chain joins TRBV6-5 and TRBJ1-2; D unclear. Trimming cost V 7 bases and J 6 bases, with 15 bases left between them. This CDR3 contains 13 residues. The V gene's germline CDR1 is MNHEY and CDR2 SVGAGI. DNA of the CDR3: TGTGCCAGCAACTCGGACTTTTTAGATGGCTACACCTTC. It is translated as CASNSDFLDGYTF.

CDR3 region: CASSPPLAGGANEQFF. CDR3 in DNA: TGTGCCAGCTCACCACCACTAGCGGGAGGGGCCAATGAGCAGTTCTTC. This rearrangement joins TRBV18 to TRBJ2-1, with 13 bases fitting TRBD2. Trimming cost V 0 bases and J 6 bases; bases outside gene matches: 2. The germline V gene has CDR1 KGHSH and CDR2 LQKENI. The CDR3 consists of 16 residues.